The present entry profiles one T cell receptor (beta chain) with its context. What it recognizes is unknown. The germline CDR1 and CDR2 sequences are MGHRA and YSYEKL. V trimming: 5 bases; J trimming: 2 bases; junction bases outside the gene matches: 7. The CDR3 runs 17 residues. The data derive from a study of relationships among human T cell subsets. Study-wide findings and caveats: No significant subset differences appeared in V, D, J use, CDR3 length or N-additions.

Th2 cells were selected with anti-CD294 beads after removing CD4+CD56+ natural killer T cells. TCR alpha and beta CDR3s were amplified from mRNA by semiquantitative ARM-PCR. ARM-PCR used tagged nested gene-specific primers, then communal superprimers for exponential amplification. TCRdb re-called the multiplex PCR reads with MiXCR, one entry per CDR3 protein. The sample has about 4,300 distinct CDR3 sequences, about 51% seen once; the top ten hold 2.5% to 3.5%. The chain couples TRBV4-1 to TRBJ2-1; 12 positions agree with TRBD2. The sequencing input was CD4+ Th2 cells sorted from blood. This clonotype was obtained from a man between 40 and 49 years old in good health. CDR3 region: CASSTTLAGGTYNEQFF. CDR3 in DNA: TGCGCCAGCAGCACCACACTAGCGGGAGGAACCTACAATGAGCAGTTCTTC.